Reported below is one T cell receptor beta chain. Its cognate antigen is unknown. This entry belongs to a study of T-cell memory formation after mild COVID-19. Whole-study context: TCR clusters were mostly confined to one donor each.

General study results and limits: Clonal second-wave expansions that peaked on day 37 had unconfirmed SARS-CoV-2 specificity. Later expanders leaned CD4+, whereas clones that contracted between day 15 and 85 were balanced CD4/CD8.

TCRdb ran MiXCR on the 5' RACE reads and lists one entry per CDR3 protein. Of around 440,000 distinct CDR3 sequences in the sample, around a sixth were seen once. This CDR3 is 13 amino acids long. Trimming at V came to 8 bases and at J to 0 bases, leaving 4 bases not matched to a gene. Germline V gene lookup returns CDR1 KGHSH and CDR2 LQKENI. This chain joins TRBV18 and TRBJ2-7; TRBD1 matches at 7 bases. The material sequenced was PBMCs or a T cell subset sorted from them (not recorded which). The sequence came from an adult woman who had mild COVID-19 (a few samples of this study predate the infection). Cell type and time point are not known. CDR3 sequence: CASQDRSSYEQYF. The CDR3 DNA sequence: TGTGCCAGCCAGGACAGGAGCTCCTACGAGCAGTACTTC.